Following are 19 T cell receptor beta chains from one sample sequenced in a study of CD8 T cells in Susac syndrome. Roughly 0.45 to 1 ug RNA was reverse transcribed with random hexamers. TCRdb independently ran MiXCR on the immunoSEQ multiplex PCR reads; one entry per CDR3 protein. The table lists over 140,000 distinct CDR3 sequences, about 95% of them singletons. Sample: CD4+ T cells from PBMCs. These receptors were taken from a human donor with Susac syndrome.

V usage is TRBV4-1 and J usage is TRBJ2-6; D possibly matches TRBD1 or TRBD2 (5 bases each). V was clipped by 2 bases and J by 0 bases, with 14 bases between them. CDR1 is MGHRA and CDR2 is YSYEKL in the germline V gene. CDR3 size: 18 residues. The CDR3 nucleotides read TGCGCCAGCAGCCAACCTCGGGACGTCGGCTCTGGGGCCAACGTCCTGACTTTC. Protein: CASSQPRDVGSGANVLTF.

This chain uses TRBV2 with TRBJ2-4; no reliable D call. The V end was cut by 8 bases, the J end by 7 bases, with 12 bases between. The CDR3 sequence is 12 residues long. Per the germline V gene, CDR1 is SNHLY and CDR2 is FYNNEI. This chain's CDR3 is CASYSGSNIQYF. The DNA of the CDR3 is TGTGCCAGCTATTCAGGCTCGAACATTCAGTACTTC.

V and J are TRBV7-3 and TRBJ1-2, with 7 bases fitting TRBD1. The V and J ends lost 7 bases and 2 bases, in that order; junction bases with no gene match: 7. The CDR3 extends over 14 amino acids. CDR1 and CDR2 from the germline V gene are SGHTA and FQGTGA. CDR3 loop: CASTQGGGNYGYTF. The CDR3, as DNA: TGTGCCAGCACCCAGGGAGGGGGCAACTATGGCTACACCTTC. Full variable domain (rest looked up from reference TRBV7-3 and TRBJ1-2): GAGVSQTPSNKVTEKGKYVELRCDPISGHTALYWYRQSLGQGPEFLIYFQGTGAADDSGLPNDRFFAVRPEGSVSTLKIQRTERGDSAVYLCASTQGGGNYGYTFGSGTRLTVV.

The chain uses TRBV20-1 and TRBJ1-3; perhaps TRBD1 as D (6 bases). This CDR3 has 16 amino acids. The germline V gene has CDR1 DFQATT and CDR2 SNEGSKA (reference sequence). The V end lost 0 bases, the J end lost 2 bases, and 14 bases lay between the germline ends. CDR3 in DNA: TGCAGTGCTAGAGATCTTGGGGGGCCCACTGGAAACACCATATATTTT. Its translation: CSARDLGGPTGNTIYF.

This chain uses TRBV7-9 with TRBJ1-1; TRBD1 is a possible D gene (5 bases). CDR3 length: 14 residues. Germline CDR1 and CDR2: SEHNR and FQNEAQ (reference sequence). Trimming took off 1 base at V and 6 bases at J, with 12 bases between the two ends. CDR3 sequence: CASSLGDRIAEAFF. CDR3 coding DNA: TGTGCCAGCAGCTTAGGGGACCGGATTGCTGAAGCTTTCTTT.

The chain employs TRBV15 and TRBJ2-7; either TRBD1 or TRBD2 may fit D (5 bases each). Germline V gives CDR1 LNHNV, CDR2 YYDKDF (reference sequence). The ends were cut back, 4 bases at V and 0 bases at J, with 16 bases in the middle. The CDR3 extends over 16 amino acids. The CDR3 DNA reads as TGTGCCACCAGCATCAATGCCGGGACGGGCTCCTACGAGCAGTACTTC. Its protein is CATSINAGTGSYEQYF. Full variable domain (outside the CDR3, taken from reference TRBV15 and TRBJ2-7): DAMVIQNPRYQVTQFGKPVTLSCSQTLNHNVMYWYQQKSSQAPKLLFHYYDKDFNNEADTPDNFQSRRPNTSFCFLDIRSPGLGDTAMYLCATSINAGTGSYEQYFGPGTRLTVT.

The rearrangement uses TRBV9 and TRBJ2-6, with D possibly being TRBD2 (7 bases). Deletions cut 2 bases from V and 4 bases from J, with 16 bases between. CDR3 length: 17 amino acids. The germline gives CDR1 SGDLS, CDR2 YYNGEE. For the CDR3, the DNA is TGTGCCAGCAGCGTCGGGGGGCGGGTTGCCGGGGCCAACGTCCTGACTTTC. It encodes CASSVGGRVAGANVLTF.

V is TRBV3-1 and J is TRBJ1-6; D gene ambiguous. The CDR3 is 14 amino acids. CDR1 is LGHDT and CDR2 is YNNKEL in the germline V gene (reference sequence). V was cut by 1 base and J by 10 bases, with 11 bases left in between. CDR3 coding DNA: TGTGCCAGCAGCCAAGTTCAGGAGGGCTCACCCCTCCACTTT. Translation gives CASSQVQEGSPLHF.

CDR3 region: CASSLGGQGPANYGYTF. As DNA, the CDR3 is TGTGCCAGCAGCTTGGGGGGACAGGGTCCGGCTAACTATGGCTACACCTTC. V and J are TRBV5-6 and TRBJ1-2, with 9 bases lining up with TRBD1. The ends lost 0 bases at V and 0 bases at J; junction bases unmatched: 6. The germline V gene has CDR1 SGHDT and CDR2 YYEEEE. The CDR3 is 17 amino acids.

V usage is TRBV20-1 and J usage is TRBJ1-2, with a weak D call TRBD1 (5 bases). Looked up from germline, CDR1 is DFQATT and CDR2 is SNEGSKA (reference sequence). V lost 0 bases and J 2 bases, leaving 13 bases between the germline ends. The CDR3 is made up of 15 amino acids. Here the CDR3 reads CSARETTRDNYGYTF. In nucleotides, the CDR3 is TGCAGTGCTAGAGAAACAACCCGGGACAACTATGGCTACACCTTC.

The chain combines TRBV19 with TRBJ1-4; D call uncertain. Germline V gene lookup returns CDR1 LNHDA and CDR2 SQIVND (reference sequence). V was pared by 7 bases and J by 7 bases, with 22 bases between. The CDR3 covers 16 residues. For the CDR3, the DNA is TGTGCCAGTACGGGGAATGGAGCTACGGGCCGTGAAAAACTGTTTTTT. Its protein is CASTGNGATGREKLFF.

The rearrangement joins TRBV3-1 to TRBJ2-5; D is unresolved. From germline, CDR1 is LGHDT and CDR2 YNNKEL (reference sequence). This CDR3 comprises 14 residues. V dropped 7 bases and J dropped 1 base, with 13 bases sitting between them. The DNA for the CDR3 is TGTGCCAGCACTCAGCAATTGGCCCAAGAGACCCAGTACTTC. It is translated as CASTQQLAQETQYF.

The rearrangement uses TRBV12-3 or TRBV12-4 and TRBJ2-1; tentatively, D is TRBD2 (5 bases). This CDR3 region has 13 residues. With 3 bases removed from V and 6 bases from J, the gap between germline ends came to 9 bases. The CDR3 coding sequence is TGTGCCAGCAGTTTCGACTACATCAATGAGCAGTTCTTC. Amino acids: CASSFDYINEQFF.

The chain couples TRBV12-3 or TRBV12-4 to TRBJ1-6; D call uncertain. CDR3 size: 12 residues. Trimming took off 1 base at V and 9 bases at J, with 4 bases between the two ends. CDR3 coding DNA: TGTGCCAGCAGTTTAGAGGCTTCACCCCTCCACTTT. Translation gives CASSLEASPLHF.

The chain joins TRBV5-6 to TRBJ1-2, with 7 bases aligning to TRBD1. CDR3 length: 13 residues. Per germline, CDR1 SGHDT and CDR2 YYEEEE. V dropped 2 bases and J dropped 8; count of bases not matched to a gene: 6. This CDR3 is CASSFGTVVGYTF. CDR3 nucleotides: TGTGCCAGCAGCTTCGGGACAGTGGTAGGCTACACCTTC.

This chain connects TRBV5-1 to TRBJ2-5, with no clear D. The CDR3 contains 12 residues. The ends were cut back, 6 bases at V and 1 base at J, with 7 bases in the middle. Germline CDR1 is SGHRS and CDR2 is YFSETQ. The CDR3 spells CASKASQETQYF. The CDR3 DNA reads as TGCGCCAGCAAGGCCTCCCAAGAGACCCAGTACTTC.

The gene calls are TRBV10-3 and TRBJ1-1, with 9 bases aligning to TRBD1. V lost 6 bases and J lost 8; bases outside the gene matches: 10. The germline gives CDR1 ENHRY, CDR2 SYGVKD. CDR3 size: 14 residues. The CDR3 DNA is TGTGCCATCAGCCTACAGGGGGCCGCTCCGGAAGCTTTCTTT. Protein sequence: CAISLQGAAPEAFF.

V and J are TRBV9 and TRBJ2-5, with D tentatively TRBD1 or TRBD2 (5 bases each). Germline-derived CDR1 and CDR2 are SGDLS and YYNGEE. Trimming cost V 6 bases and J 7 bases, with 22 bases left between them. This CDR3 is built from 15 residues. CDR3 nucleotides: TGTGCCAGCACCGCGATATCAGACCCTGGGGGGACCCAGTACTTC. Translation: CASTAISDPGGTQYF. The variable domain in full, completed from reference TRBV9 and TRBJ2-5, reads DSGVTQTPKHLITATGQRVTLRCSPRSGDLSVYWYQQSLDQGLQFLIQYYNGEERAKGNILERFSAQQFPDLHSELNLSSLELGDSALYFCASTAISDPGGTQYFGPGTRLLVL.

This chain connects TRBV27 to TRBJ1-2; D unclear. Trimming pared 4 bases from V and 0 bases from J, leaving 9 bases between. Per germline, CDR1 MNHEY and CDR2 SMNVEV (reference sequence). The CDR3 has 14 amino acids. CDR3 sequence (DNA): TGTGCCAGCAGTTCCCGGGCCGCTAACTATGGCTACACCTTC. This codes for CASSSRAANYGYTF.